Each of the 28 T cell receptor beta chains below was sequenced from the same sample in a study of CD8+ T cells in alopecia areata. Following extraction, RNA underwent reverse transcription to cDNA, which served as the sequencing template. TCRdb keeps only in-frame clones here, not all; method: immunoSEQ multiplex PCR. Altogether 100,000 to 150,000 clones are present, roughly 58% being singletons, with the ten largest covering 3.5% to 5.5%. Here the sequenced sample was CD4+ T cells sorted from blood, taken at week 0. These receptors were obtained from a human donor with alopecia areata.

This clone was counted only a few times. The chain employs TRBV29-1 and TRBJ2-1; no firm D call. The germline gives CDR1 SQVTM, CDR2 ANQGSEA. The CDR3 is 12 residues long. The V end lost 2 bases, the J end lost 15 bases, and 17 bases lay between the germline ends. CDR3 protein: CSVESGQRDRFF. The CDR3, as DNA: TGCAGCGTTGAATCCGGCCAAAGGGATAGGTTCTTC.

The J gene is TRBJ1-2, the V gene TRBV6-5, with 9 bases that match TRBD1. Per germline, CDR1 MNHEY and CDR2 SVGAGI. The CDR3 is 14 residues long. V was clipped by 8 bases and J by 4 bases; unmatched bases: 8. The CDR3 reads CASSLRQGGYGYTF. CDR3 nucleotide sequence: TGTGCCAGCTCCCTTCGACAGGGGGGCTATGGCTACACCTTC.

In this sample, this clone turned up a few times. The V call is TRBV28, the J call TRBJ2-7, with 8 bases matching TRBD1. Unmatched junction bases numbered 12, after V lost 7 bases and J lost 7 bases. This CDR3 comprises 14 residues. Germline loops: CDR1 MDHEN, CDR2 SYDVKM. The CDR3: CASMAPGGGDEQYF. CDR3 in DNA: TGTGCCAGCATGGCCCCAGGGGGCGGGGATGAGCAGTACTTC.

This clone was detected only a few times. The rearrangement uses TRBV7-2 and TRBJ1-1; 9 bases are shared with TRBD1. Germline-derived CDR1 and CDR2 are SGHTA and FQGNSA. The CDR3 sequence is 13 residues long. V shed 10 bases and J 6 bases; nucleotides not matched to a gene: 9. The CDR3 loop is CAILGQGSSEAFF. Here the CDR3 DNA reads TGTGCCATCCTGGGACAGGGAAGTTCTGAAGCTTTCTTT.

V is TRBV7-9 and J is TRBJ1-2; D ambiguous. Germline CDR1 and CDR2: SEHNR and FQNEAQ (reference sequence). This CDR3 is 12 amino acids long. The ends were cut back, 10 bases at V and 4 bases at J, with 13 bases in the middle. The CDR3 loop is CAIRTGSYGYTF. Here the CDR3 DNA reads TGTGCCATACGAACGGGGTCCTATGGCTACACCTTC.

The chain couples TRBV7-2 to TRBJ2-5; tentative D call: TRBD1 (5 bases). This CDR3 is built from 14 residues. V was pared by 1 base and J by 4 bases, with 10 bases between. Per the germline V gene, CDR1 is SGHTA and CDR2 is FQGNSA. The CDR3 coding sequence is TGTGCCAGCAGCTTAGTCCCGCAGGGAGAGACCCAGTACTTC. It translates to CASSLVPQGETQYF.

V usage is TRBV15 and J usage is TRBJ1-1; no reliable D call. This CDR3 region has 12 residues. Germline V gene sequence: CDR1 LNHNV, CDR2 YYDKDF (reference sequence). V gave up 2 bases and J gave up 7 bases, with 8 bases separating them. The CDR3 region has the DNA TGTGCCACCAGCAGAAATCATAATGAAGCTTTCTTT. Translated: CATSRNHNEAFF.

CDR3: CSVAGAGLGAYEQYF. CDR3 nucleotides: TGCAGCGTAGCAGGGGCGGGCTTGGGCGCCTACGAGCAGTACTTC. The chain employs TRBV29-1 and TRBJ2-5, with D possibly TRBD1 on 6 matching bases. TRBJ2-7 explains the end of the DNA better; the J call may be wrong. Germline V CDR1 and CDR2: SQVTM, ANQGSEA. The CDR3 is 15 residues long.

The chain employs TRBV5-4 and TRBJ1-1; D unresolved. V was clipped by 1 base and J by 0 bases, with 10 bases between them. Germline lookup yields CDR1 SGHNT and CDR2 YYREEE (reference sequence). The CDR3 extends over 15 amino acids. CDR3 nucleotides: TGTGCCAGCAGCTTGAGGCGAGGCCTGAACACTGAAGCTTTCTTT. This sequence encodes CASSLRRGLNTEAFF.

This clone came up a few times. V and J are TRBV18 and TRBJ1-1; the D gene is possibly TRBD1 (6 bases). With 5 bases removed from V and 1 base from J, the gap between germline ends came to 14 bases. This CDR3 comprises 15 residues. Looked up from germline, CDR1 is KGHSH and CDR2 is LQKENI. CDR3 DNA sequence: TGTGCCAGCTCAAATACAGGGTTGGGGAACACTGAAGCTTTCTTT. As protein: CASSNTGLGNTEAFF.

This chain connects TRBV23-1 to TRBJ1-1; 9 bases map to TRBD1. TRBV23-1 is filed as an ORF, its function uncertain. J was trimmed by 5 bases and V by 6 bases; bases with no gene match: 4. The CDR3 consists of 13 residues. In DNA form, the CDR3 reads TGCGCCAGCAGCCCGACAGGGGGAACTGAAGCTTTCTTT. Encoded protein: CASSPTGGTEAFF.

V is TRBV5-6 and J is TRBJ1-3; D remains unclear. Germline loops: CDR1 SGHDT, CDR2 YYEEEE. V shed 5 bases and J shed 1 base, with 10 bases lying between them. The CDR3 runs to 14 residues. The CDR3 spells CASRNSGSGNTIYF. As DNA, the CDR3 is TGTGCCAGCAGGAACAGTGGTTCTGGAAACACCATATATTTT.

The rearrangement links TRBV7-2 to TRBJ2-4; 9 nucleotides match TRBD2. V lost 5 bases to trimming and J lost 2 bases; unmatched junction nucleotides: 7. This CDR3 is built from 16 residues. In germline, CDR1 is SGHTA, CDR2 FQGNSA. Here the CDR3 reads CASSPPAGGTKNIQYF. The CDR3 nucleotides are TGTGCCAGCAGCCCCCCAGCGGGAGGCACCAAAAACATTCAGTACTTC.

This chain uses TRBV7-2 with TRBJ1-6; TRBD1 agrees at 7 bases. This CDR3 comprises 17 residues. J was trimmed by 4 bases and V by 4 bases; bases with no gene match: 10. Germline V CDR1 and CDR2: SGHTA, FQGNSA. This chain's CDR3 is CASSYPPGTAYNSPLHF. The DNA of the CDR3 is TGTGCCAGCAGCTACCCCCCCGGGACAGCGTATAATTCACCCCTCCACTTT.

The sample holds one count of this clone. The V gene is TRBV19, the J gene TRBJ2-1, with TRBD1 identical over 7 bases. CDR3 length equals 14 residues. Trimming at V came to 7 bases and at J to 5 bases, leaving 8 bases not matched to a gene. Per germline, CDR1 LNHDA and CDR2 SQIVND (reference sequence). The CDR3 nucleotides are TGTGCCAGTAACGTAGGGACAGCTAACAATGAGCAGTTCTTC. Its protein is CASNVGTANNEQFF.

This chain uses TRBV18 with TRBJ1-2, with TRBD1 as a possible D gene (6 bases). The CDR3 loop spans 14 amino acids. Trimming shortened V by 1 base and J by 14 bases, and 20 bases separated the two germline ends. In germline, CDR1 is KGHSH, CDR2 LQKENI. CDR3 amino acids: CASSPRARGGYDTF. CDR3 sequence (DNA): TGTGCCAGCTCACCACGGGCCAGGGGAGGCTACGATACCTTC.

This clone was detected a few times. The chain is built from TRBV2 and TRBJ1-5; 11 bases are shared with TRBD1. Germline V gene sequence: CDR1 SNHLY, CDR2 FYNNEI. This CDR3 has 15 residues. The V and J ends lost 5 bases and 1 base, in that order; junction bases with no gene match: 1. CDR3 coding DNA: TGTGCCAGCAGTCGGACAGGGGGCAGCAATCAGCCCCAGCATTTT. Encoded protein: CASSRTGGSNQPQHF.

V is TRBV19 and J is TRBJ2-3; D call uncertain. This CDR3 contains 17 residues. Germline loops: CDR1 LNHDA, CDR2 SQIVND (reference sequence). V lost 5 bases and J 0 bases, leaving 18 bases between the germline ends. The CDR3 is CASSRSTTVPSTDTQYF. For the CDR3, the DNA is TGTGCCAGTAGTCGCAGTACTACGGTTCCTAGCACAGATACGCAGTATTTT. Based on the CDR3 plus reference TRBV19 and TRBJ2-3, the full variable domain is DGGITQSPKYLFRKEGQNVTLSCEQNLNHDAMYWYRQDPGQGLRLIYYSQIVNDFQKGDIAEGYSVSREKKESFPLTVTSAQKNPTAFYLCASSRSTTVPSTDTQYFGPGTRLTVL.

This clone was picked up a small number of times. The V call is TRBV9, the J call TRBJ1-3; TRBD1 might be the D (6 bases). The germline V gene encodes CDR1 SGDLS and CDR2 YYNGEE. Trimming shortened V by 7 bases and J by 4 bases, and 18 bases separated the two germline ends. The CDR3 extends over 15 amino acids. The DNA of the CDR3 is TGTGCCAGCTCTTCCCTCAGGGGCGCGGGAAACACCATATATTTT. Encoded protein: CASSSLRGAGNTIYF.

The rearrangement uses TRBV9 and TRBJ1-6; TRBD1 agrees at 9 bases. Germline V gene lookup returns CDR1 SGDLS and CDR2 YYNGEE. The CDR3 has 14 residues. Losses at the gene ends were 3 bases for V and 7 bases for J; bases not matched to a gene: 2. The CDR3 region is CASSADRGNSPLHF. The DNA of the CDR3 is TGTGCCAGCAGCGCCGACAGGGGGAATTCACCCCTCCACTTT.

The CDR3 here is CAWRGTGQETQYF. The CDR3 DNA reads as TGTGCCTGGAGAGGGACAGGGCAAGAGACCCAGTACTTC. This chain connects TRBV30 to TRBJ2-5, with TRBD1 matching over 9 bases. The trim removed 3 bases at V and 2 bases at J, leaving 1 base unmatched. Germline CDR1 is GTSNPN and CDR2 is SVGIG (reference sequence). This CDR3 is built from 13 residues.

The chain is built from TRBV5-4 and TRBJ2-3; TRBD2 agrees at 16 bases. The CDR3 has 17 residues. The junction had 4 bases not matched to a gene; V was cut back by 4 bases and J by 2 bases. Looked up from germline, CDR1 is SGHNT and CDR2 is YYREEE (reference sequence). CDR3 amino acids: CASSKGLAGGNTDTQYF. CDR3 in DNA: TGTGCCAGCAGCAAGGGACTAGCGGGAGGGAACACAGATACGCAGTATTTT.

The chain combines TRBV19 with TRBJ2-2; 10 nucleotides match TRBD2. The germline gives CDR1 LNHDA, CDR2 SQIVND (reference sequence). Unmatched junction bases numbered 1, after V lost 6 bases and J lost 0 bases. CDR3 length: 15 residues. For the CDR3, the DNA is TGTGCCAGTAGCACTAGCGGGGCGAACACCGGGGAGCTGTTTTTT. It specifies CASSTSGANTGELFF.

The rearrangement links TRBV5-6 to TRBJ2-5, with D tentatively TRBD1 or TRBD2 (5 bases each). Germline V CDR1 and CDR2: SGHDT, YYEEEE. V dropped 4 bases and J dropped 7 bases, with 20 bases sitting between them. This CDR3 contains 15 residues. DNA of the CDR3: TGTGCCAGCAGCGCAGATCCAGGGACGTACGCGACCCAGTACTTC. Its translation: CASSADPGTYATQYF.

This clone occurred a few times. This chain uses TRBV28 with TRBJ2-7, with 7 bases matching TRBD1. This CDR3 comprises 15 residues. The V and J ends lost 3 bases and 6 bases, in that order; junction bases with no gene match: 11. Germline values: CDR1 MDHEN, CDR2 SYDVKM. CDR3 loop: CASSFWGRGSLEQYF. In DNA form, the CDR3 reads TGTGCCAGCAGTTTTTGGGGCAGGGGGTCCCTCGAGCAGTACTTC.

This chain connects TRBV7-2 to TRBJ1-6; D possibly corresponds to TRBD1 (5 bases). Germline V gene sequence: CDR1 SGHTA, CDR2 FQGNSA. The CDR3 is 16 residues long. Trimming left V 5 bases short and J 6 bases short, with 17 bases between. The chain's CDR3 is CASSPRRGKSNSPLHF. The CDR3 nucleotides read TGTGCCAGCAGCCCTCGGCGGGGGAAGAGTAATTCACCCCTCCACTTT.

The rearrangement links TRBV5-1 to TRBJ1-2, with 8 bases lining up with TRBD1. Germline V gene sequence: CDR1 SGHRS, CDR2 YFSETQ. This CDR3 is 13 amino acids long. Trimming at V came to 0 bases and at J to 14 bases, leaving 9 bases not matched to a gene. CDR3 amino acids: CASSLGQGIVGTF. The CDR3 nucleotides read TGCGCCAGCAGCTTGGGACAGGGGATAGTCGGGACCTTC.

This clone was detected a few times. The chain has TRBV5-1 and TRBJ2-3; D is undetermined. Germline CDR1 is SGHRS and CDR2 is YFSETQ. Deletions cut 1 base from V and 4 bases from J, with 10 bases between. The CDR3 has 14 residues. The CDR3 protein is CASSLIIGADTQYF. CDR3 nucleotides: TGCGCCAGCAGCTTGATTATCGGAGCAGATACGCAGTATTTT.